This TCR beta chain was sequenced during a study of blood T cell repertoires in COVID-19. For the study at large: The cDNA or gDNA used as material had been derived from T cells, B-cell-depleted T cells, or PBMCs.

Per the authors' pipeline: Quantification of nucleated cells was approximated via reference gene primer amplification. Method: immunoSEQ multiplex PCR; TCRdb's copy keeps in-frame clones and lacks some. The V and J calls and clone size come from that table; D and trimming were worked out from the DNA. The repertoire holds 200,000 to 300,000 clones, with about four fifths as singletons. This clone was seen only once. This TCR derives from a man in his fifties or sixties with acute or convalescent COVID-19. Sequencing input: peripheral blood.

The CDR3 here is CAWVGSYNSPLHF. CDR3 in DNA: TGTGCCTGGGTCGGGTCCTATAATTCACCCCTCCACTTT. V gene TRBV30 combines with J gene TRBJ1-6; D unclear. CDR1 is GTSNPN and CDR2 is SVGIG in the germline V gene (reference sequence). This CDR3 spans 13 amino acids. Trimming removed 5 bases from V and 1 base from J, with 6 bases in between. Full variable domain (outside the CDR3, taken from reference TRBV30 and TRBJ1-6): SQTIHQWPATLVQPVGSPLSLECTVEGTSNPNLYWYRQAAGRGLQLLFYSVGIGQISSEVPQNLSASRPQDRQFILSSKKLLLSDSGFYLCAWVGSYNSPLHFGNGTRLTVT.